A selection of T cell receptor beta chains follows, all from one sample in a study of T cells in Graves' hyperthyroidism and ophthalmopathy. One entry per CDR3 protein, called by TCRdb with MiXCR from the multiplex PCR reads. The sample lists some 270,000 distinct CDR3 sequences; 13% were seen once. The specimen sequenced was blood. These receptors came from a woman aged 25 to 45 with Graves' hyperthyroidism that later progressed to Graves' ophthalmopathy. Both conserved end residues are part of each CDR3. The D gene is left open where the match is weak. Clone size is shown for a subset of rows, as once, few, many or a class of expanded clone.

D	V	J	size	CDR3	DNA
-	TRBV4-1	TRBJ1-5	-	CASSQSAGSNQPQHF	TGTGCCAGCAGCCAGTCAGCAGGGAGCAATCAGCCCCAGCATTTT
-	TRBV7-6	TRBJ2-1	-	CASSSGGGIPYNEQFF	TGTGCCAGCAGCTCGGGGGGCGGGATCCCCTACAATGAGCAGTTCTTC
TRBD2	TRBV29-1	TRBJ2-2	many	CSVEDQGAGGTGELFF	TGCAGCGTTGAAGATCAAGGCGCGGGGGGCACCGGGGAGCTGTTTTTT
TRBD2	TRBV2	TRBJ2-7	many	CASSDEREGYEQYF	TGTGCCAGCAGTGATGAGCGGGAGGGGTACGAGCAGTACTTC
-	TRBV19	TRBJ1-1	few	CASSDGTSPEAFF	TGTGCCAGTAGTGACGGGACTTCGCCTGAAGCTTTCTTT
-	TRBV7-9	TRBJ1-1	many	CASSPVMNTEAFF	TGTGCCAGCAGCCCCGTTATGAACACTGAAGCTTTCTTT
TRBD2	TRBV28	TRBJ2-1	many	CASSGASWTSGSLPLLSEQFF	TGTGCCAGCAGTGGGGCTAGTTGGACTAGCGGGTCCTTACCCCTTCTAAGTGAGCAGTTCTTC
TRBD2	TRBV20-1	TRBJ2-3	-	CSARTSGHTDTQYF	TGCAGTGCTAGGACTAGCGGGCATACAGATACGCAGTATTTT
-	TRBV2	TRBJ1-1	many	CASSSRGLEAFF	TGTGCCAGCAGCTCCCGCGGGCTCGAAGCTTTCTTT
TRBD2	TRBV12-3/TRBV12-4	TRBJ2-7	many	CASSLGSGSYEQYF	TGTGCCAGCAGCTTGGGTAGCGGGAGCTACGAGCAGTACTTC
TRBD2	TRBV12-3/TRBV12-4	TRBJ2-5	many	CASSRGLAGPQETQYF	TGTGCCAGCAGTAGAGGACTAGCGGGGCCCCAAGAGACCCAGTACTTC
-	TRBV6-2/TRBV6-3	TRBJ2-1	many	CATLRHISYNEQFF	TGTGCCACCCTACGACACATCTCCTACAATGAGCAGTTCTTC
-	TRBV4-3	TRBJ1-2	many	CASSQEAGARGYTF	TGCGCCAGCAGCCAAGAGGCAGGGGCACGGGGCTACACCTTC
-	TRBV20-1	TRBJ1-2	-	CSANKAIGYTF	TGCAGTGCTAACAAGGCGATTGGCTACACCTTC
-	TRBV6-1	TRBJ2-3	-	CASSLPRGPGGSTDTQYF	TGTGCCAGCAGTCTGCCACGGGGGCCTGGAGGGAGCACAGATACGCAGTATTTT
-	TRBV5-1	TRBJ1-2	many	CATKPDSQISYGYTF	TGCGCCACCAAACCGGACAGCCAGATCTCCTATGGCTACACCTTC